This TCR beta chain was sequenced in a study of blood T cell repertoires in COVID-19. Turning to the study itself: Acute and convalescent COVID-19 specimens originated in the United States, Italy and Spain. In each case, the material was cDNA or gDNA derived from T cells, B-cell-depleted T cells, or PBMCs.

Trimming cost V 7 bases and J 4 bases, with 16 bases left between them. Germline assignment: CDR1 WSHSY and CDR2 SAAADI. The CDR3 is made up of 14 amino acids. Authors' processing steps: Using reference gene primer amplification, nucleated cell counts were estimated. Clones were read by immunoSEQ multiplex PCR, and TCRdb kept only the in-frame ones, dropping some. V and J calls plus clone size are reproduced from that table; the DNA served to infer D and trimming. Among a few hundred thousand clones listed, nearly 90% were seen once. The genes are TRBV10-2 and TRBJ1-1, with a possible D match to TRBD1 (5 bases). The source material was peripheral blood. This sequence was found in a young man with active or convalescent COVID-19. CDR3 sequence (DNA): TGCGCCAGCAATAAGGGGCTTTTTCGCACTGAAGCTTTCTTT. Translation gives CASNKGLFRTEAFF.